The rows below give T cell receptor beta chains drawn from one sample of a study of T cell responses to AZD1222 COVID-19 vaccine. TCRdb's table, derived via immunoSEQ multiplex PCR, lists solely in-frame clones and lacks some. The top ten clones hold around 5% of a sample with tens of thousands of clones, 91% of them seen once. Sample: peripheral blood, taken on day 0 of MenACWY control vaccination. All receptors come from an adult in good health. Each CDR3 is given with its conserved first and last residue. D genes are given only for firm matches. Clone size appears in some rows only: once, few, many, or a class for an expanded clone.

j_call | d_call | v_call | clone_size | cdr3_nt | cdr3_aa
TRBJ2-1 | TRBD2 | TRBV19 | . | TGTGCCACCGAGGGAAGTCGGACTAGAGGGAATGAGCAGTTCTTC | CATEGSRTRGNEQFF
TRBJ1-4 | TRBD1 | TRBV19 | once | TGTGCCAGTAGACATAAGCGGGGACAGGGAGGTGAAAAACTGTTTTTT | CASRHKRGQGGEKLFF
TRBJ2-1 | . | TRBV5-1 | . | TGCGCCAGCAGCCCCGCTCGCAATGAGCAGTTCTTC | CASSPARNEQFF
TRBJ1-1 | . | TRBV5-4 | . | TGTGCCAGCAGCTTGGACAGAAAACCGAACACTGAAGCTTTCTTT | CASSLDRKPNTEAFF
TRBJ1-5 | . | TRBV12-3/TRBV12-4 | . | TGTGCCAGCAGTGTAAGGCGAGAGGGACCGCGGCATTTT | CASSVRREGPRHF
TRBJ2-1 | . | TRBV9 | . | TGTGCCAGCAGCTCGTACAGGGAAAATGAGCAGTTCTTC | CASSSYRENEQFF
TRBJ2-7 | . | TRBV19 | . | TGTGCCACCGCCCAGGGGCAATCCTACGAGCAGTACTTC | CATAQGQSYEQYF
TRBJ1-2 | . | TRBV3-1/TRBV3-2 | . | TGTGCCAGCAGCCAAGTAGGAATGGGGGCCTGGGGCTACACCTTC | CASSQVGMGAWGYTF
TRBJ2-4 | . | TRBV11-3 | . | TGTGCCAGCAGCTTAGGAGGGGCTGCCAAAAACATTCAGTACTTC | CASSLGGAAKNIQYF
TRBJ1-6 | TRBD1 | TRBV28 | . | TGTGCCAGCAGTTTATCGGGACAGGGGAATTCACCCCTCCACTTT | CASSLSGQGNSPLHF
TRBJ1-1 | TRBD1 | TRBV7-9 | . | TGTGCCAGCAGCTTACAGGGGGTGAATACTGAAGCTTTCTTT | CASSLQGVNTEAFF
TRBJ1-3 | TRBD1 | TRBV7-2 | . | TGTGCCAGCAGCTTAGCGGGACAGGGGAACCCTGGAAACACCATATATTTT | CASSLAGQGNPGNTIYF
TRBJ1-1 | . | TRBV11-2 | . | TGTGCCAGCAGCTTAGGAGTCCGGGGGAACACTGAAGCTTTCTTT | CASSLGVRGNTEAFF
TRBJ1-6 | . | TRBV6-2/TRBV6-3 | . | TGTGCCAGCAGTAAGGCCCGCGGGGATTCACCCCTCCACTTT | CASSKARGDSPLHF
TRBJ1-1 | . | TRBV28 | . | TGTGCCAGCAGTTTGGGGGCGGTTGTTTCCACTGAAGCTTTCTTT | CASSLGAVVSTEAFF
TRBJ1-5 | . | TRBV5-6 | . | TGTGCCAGCAGCGTTGCGACAGTTCATCAGCCCCAGCATTTT | CASSVATVHQPQHF
TRBJ2-2 | . | TRBV12-2 | . | TGTGCAAGTCGCACAGTATCATCGCCCTCGGGACAGGTGAGCCCGAACACCGGGGAGCTGTTTTTT | CASRTVSSPSGQVSPNTGELFF
TRBJ2-7 | . | TRBV11-2 | . | TGTGCCAGCAGCCGCGAGGGGCACGAGCAGTACTTC | CASSREGHEQYF
TRBJ2-7 | TRBD1 | TRBV7-9 | . | TGTGCCAGCAGCCCCGGGACAGGGATCCACGAGCAGTACTTC | CASSPGTGIHEQYF
TRBJ2-1 | TRBD1 | TRBV6-5 | . | TGTGCCAGCAGTTACTGGGGGACAGGGGACAATGAGCAGTTCTTC | CASSYWGTGDNEQFF
TRBJ2-1 | . | TRBV10-1 | once | TGCGCCAGCAGTGACGGGAGCTACAATGAGCAGTTCTTC | CASSDGSYNEQFF
TRBJ2-1 | TRBD1 | TRBV29-1 | . | TGCAGCGCGCGACAGGGAGAGTTCTTC | CSARQGEFF
TRBJ2-5 | . | TRBV2 | once | TGTGCCAGCAGACAAGAAGAGACCCAGTACTTC | CASRQEETQYF
TRBJ2-1 | TRBD2 | TRBV6-5 | . | TGTGCCAGCAGCTTACCGGGACTAGCGGAAAAAGGGGAGTTCTTC | CASSLPGLAEKGEFF
TRBJ1-2 | . | TRBV27 | . | TGTGCCAGCAAGTTTCAGGGCCTTAACTATGGCTACACCTTC | CASKFQGLNYGYTF
TRBJ2-1 | . | TRBV3-1/TRBV3-2 | . | TGTGCCAGCAGCCTAACGGGACTTACCAATGAGCAGTTCTTC | CASSLTGLTNEQFF
TRBJ2-2 | . | TRBV6-5 | . | TGTGCCAGCAGTTACGACTACGACACCGGGGAGCTGTTTTTT | CASSYDYDTGELFF
TRBJ1-4 | TRBD1 | TRBV2 | once | TGTGCCAGCAGAGAGGGACAGGGGAGGGAAAAACTGTTTTTT | CASREGQGREKLFF
TRBJ1-1 | . | TRBV3-1/TRBV3-2 | once | TGTGCCAGCAGCCAAATACAGGGGAACACTGAAGCTTTCTTT | CASSQIQGNTEAFF
TRBJ1-2 | . | TRBV12-3/TRBV12-4 | once | TGTGCCAGCAGTTTATTATCCGGGGACGGCTACACCTTC | CASSLLSGDGYTF
TRBJ1-6 | . | TRBV5-4 | . | TGTGCCAGCAGCTTAGAGGGGGTTGGAAATAATTCACCCCTCCACTTT | CASSLEGVGNNSPLHF
TRBJ1-6 | . | TRBV2 | . | TGTGCCAGCAGTGAGATCAATTCACCCCTCCACTTT | CASSEINSPLHF
TRBJ1-1 | . | TRBV19 | . | TGTGCCAGTTGCCGGGGCCCAAACTTGAACACTGAAGCTTTCTTT | CASCRGPNLNTEAFF